One sample yielded the 28 T cell receptor beta chains listed below, sequenced in a study of T cell responses to AZD1222 COVID-19 vaccine. Method: immunoSEQ multiplex PCR; TCRdb's copy keeps in-frame clones and lacks some. This table holds about 98,000 clones, 88% found once. The sample in question was peripheral blood, obtained on day 0 of AZD1222 vaccination. The receptors come from an adult in good health.

This rearrangement joins TRBV7-9 to TRBJ2-7; 7 bases fit TRBD1. V lost 5 bases to trimming and J lost 1 base; unmatched junction nucleotides: 2. Germline V gene sequence: CDR1 SEHNR, CDR2 FQNEAQ (reference sequence). This CDR3 contains 13 residues. The CDR3 DNA reads TGTGCCAGCAGCCCAGGGGGTTCCTACGAGCAGTACTTC. Translation gives CASSPGGSYEQYF.

This clone was seen only a few times. The sample has other DNA sequences that encode this CDR3 too. J is TRBJ1-5 and V is TRBV7-2, with D maybe TRBD1 (6 bases). CDR3 size: 13 residues. V lost 5 bases to trimming and J lost 7 bases, with 12 bases between them. Germline V gene lookup returns CDR1 SGHTA and CDR2 FQGNSA. CDR3 sequence: CASSARGGQPQHF. CDR3 nucleotide sequence: TGTGCCAGCAGCGCCAGGGGCGGCCAGCCCCAGCATTTT.

The CDR3 DNA is TGTGCCAGTAGTATAGATGGGACTAGAAGCACAGATACGCAGTATTTT. Residues: CASSIDGTRSTDTQYF. The chain combines TRBV19 with TRBJ2-3, with 8 bases identical to TRBD2. V trimming: 0 bases; J trimming: 0 bases; junction bases outside the gene matches: 2. This CDR3 has 16 amino acids. The germline gives CDR1 LNHDA, CDR2 SQIVND (reference sequence).

This chain links TRBV12-3 or TRBV12-4 with TRBJ2-5; TRBD2 aligns across 7 bases. CDR3 size: 11 residues. Losses at the gene ends were 3 bases for V and 9 bases for J; bases not matched to a gene: 1. The CDR3 here is CASSFREAQYF. The CDR3 DNA reads TGTGCCAGCAGTTTTCGGGAGGCCCAGTACTTC.

The rearrangement uses TRBV7-8 and TRBJ2-1, with 7 bases aligning to TRBD1. The germline gives CDR1 SGHVS, CDR2 FQNEAQ. The junction had 7 bases not matched to a gene; V was cut back by 4 bases and J by 1 base. This CDR3 contains 16 residues. The CDR3 protein is CASSSYRQGSYNEQFF. As DNA, the CDR3 is TGTGCCAGCAGCTCATACAGACAGGGTTCCTACAATGAGCAGTTCTTC. The variable domain in full, with the rest retrieved from reference TRBV7-8 and TRBJ2-1, is GAGVSQSPRYKVAKRGQDVALRCDPISGHVSLFWYQQALGQGPEFLTYFQNEAQLDKSGLPSDRFFAERPEGSVSTLKIQRTQQEDSAVYLCASSSYRQGSYNEQFFGPGTRLTVL.

The chain's CDR3 is CASSLGQGYSGNTIYF. CDR3 DNA: TGTGCCAGCAGCCTGGGACAGGGCTACTCTGGAAACACCATATATTTT. This rearrangement joins TRBV14 to TRBJ1-3, with 9 bases aligning to TRBD1. The length of the CDR3 is 16 residues. Per the germline V gene, CDR1 is SGHDN and CDR2 is FVKESK. The V gene end was trimmed by 4 bases and the J gene end by 0 bases; junction bases not matched to a gene: 4. The variable domain in full, completed from reference TRBV14 and TRBJ1-3, reads EAGVTQFPSHSVIEKGQTVTLRCDPISGHDNLYWYRRVMGKEIKFLLHFVKESKQDESGMPNNRFLAERTGGTYSTLKVQPAELEDSGVYFCASSLGQGYSGNTIYFGEGSWLTVV.

This clone was seen once. The rearrangement links TRBV7-8 to TRBJ2-2, with 11 bases aligning to TRBD2. This CDR3 has 21 amino acids. Trimming took 0 bases from V and 0 from J; bases not matched to a gene: 12. Germline CDR1 is SGHVS and CDR2 is FQNEAQ. As DNA, the CDR3 is TGTGCCAGCAGCTTAGCGCTGACAGGGACTAGCGGCAACTCGAACACCGGGGAGCTGTTTTTT. This encodes CASSLALTGTSGNSNTGELFF.

CDR3 sequence (DNA): TGCGCCAGCAGCTTGGGGAGGGTCACAGATACGCAGTATTTT. Translated, it gives CASSLGRVTDTQYF. The chain links TRBV5-1 to TRBJ2-3; possible D gene TRBD2, 6 bases. V was clipped by 0 bases and J by 2 bases, with 7 bases between them. The CDR3 runs 14 residues. Germline values: CDR1 SGHRS, CDR2 YFSETQ.

The J gene is TRBJ2-5, the V gene TRBV9, with D uncertain. Germline values: CDR1 SGDLS, CDR2 YYNGEE. The CDR3 is made up of 15 amino acids. V was clipped by 0 bases and J by 0 bases, with 9 bases between them. The CDR3 sequence is CASSVGRNYQETQYF. The CDR3 coding sequence is TGTGCCAGCAGCGTAGGCAGGAACTACCAAGAGACCCAGTACTTC.

This chain joins TRBV5-5 and TRBJ1-4; TRBD1 matches 12 bases. The CDR3 is 17 amino acids. CDR1 and CDR2 (germline): SGHKS, YYEKEE (reference sequence). J was trimmed by 4 bases and V by 6 bases; bases with no gene match: 10. The CDR3 here is CASNPGQGASLNEKLFF. CDR3 in DNA: TGTGCCAGCAACCCGGGACAGGGGGCGTCCCTTAATGAAAAACTGTTTTTT.

This clone appeared once. The chain has TRBV4-2 and TRBJ2-3, with 10 bases lining up with TRBD2. The CDR3 consists of 16 residues. Germline V gene lookup returns CDR1 LGHNA and CDR2 YNFKEQ. J was trimmed by 4 bases and V by 1 base; bases with no gene match: 5. CDR3 sequence reads: CASSQASGSGADTQYF. The DNA for the CDR3 is TGTGCCAGCAGCCAAGCTAGCGGGAGTGGGGCAGATACGCAGTATTTT.

The chain employs TRBV3-1 (or the pseudogene TRBV3-2) and TRBJ1-2; no reliable D call. The V gene lost 3 bases and the J gene lost 14 bases, with 28 bases spanning the gap. CDR1 is LGHDT and CDR2 is YNNKEL in the germline V gene (reference sequence). This CDR3 contains 16 residues. The CDR3 DNA is TGTGCCAGCAGCCATCCTAAGTCGGTTTCCCTGGCATTGCATACCTTC. The encoded protein is CASSHPKSVSLALHTF.

This chain connects TRBV24-1 to TRBJ2-2; 8 nucleotides line up with TRBD2. Trimming cost V 3 bases and J 0 bases; bases outside gene matches: 5. CDR1 and CDR2 (germline): KGHDR, SFDVKD. The CDR3 is 17 amino acids. The CDR3 reads CATSDRGGPANTGELFF. The DNA of the CDR3 is TGTGCCACCAGTGATCGGGGGGGCCCTGCGAACACCGGGGAGCTGTTTTTT.

This chain joins TRBV3-1 (or the pseudogene TRBV3-2) and TRBJ2-1; 11 bases map to TRBD1. The CDR3 is 16 residues long. Per the germline V gene, CDR1 is LGHDT and CDR2 is YNNKEL (reference sequence). Trimming removed 4 bases from V and 8 bases from J; junction bases left unmatched: 10. Written as DNA, the CDR3 is TGTGCCAGCAGCCCTCCCAGGACAGGGGGCGCGGATGAGCAGTTCTTC. As protein: CASSPPRTGGADEQFF.

The chain recombines TRBV28 with TRBJ2-7; D possibly corresponds to TRBD2 (5 bases). Per germline, CDR1 MDHEN and CDR2 SYDVKM. CDR3 length: 14 amino acids. V lost 2 bases and J 2 bases, leaving 10 bases between the germline ends. CDR3 protein: CASSLEPGTYEQYF. CDR3 DNA sequence: TGTGCCAGCAGTTTAGAACCGGGGACCTACGAGCAGTACTTC.

This rearrangement joins TRBV10-3 to TRBJ2-2; D is uncertain. Trimming removed 4 bases from V and 7 bases from J, with 10 bases in between. Germline lookup yields CDR1 ENHRY and CDR2 SYGVKD. This CDR3 region has 13 residues. The CDR3 DNA reads TGTGCCATCAGTGGGCAGACAAACGGGGAGCTGTTTTTT. This sequence encodes CAISGQTNGELFF.

CDR3 residues: CASSLEGTGFRTDTQYF. CDR3 DNA: TGTGCCAGCAGCCTAGAGGGGACAGGGTTTCGTACAGATACGCAGTATTTT. The V gene is TRBV7-9, the J gene TRBJ2-3; TRBD1 agrees at 9 bases. The CDR3 extends over 17 amino acids. Germline assignment: CDR1 SEHNR and CDR2 FQNEAQ (reference sequence). With 5 bases clipped from V and 3 bases from J, the junction kept 12 bases outside the gene matches. The full variable domain, with the rest looked up from reference TRBV7-9 and TRBJ2-3, is DTGVSQNPRHKITKRGQNVTFRCDPISEHNRLYWYRQTLGQGPEFLTYFQNEAQLEKSRLLSDRFSAERPKGSFSTLEIQRTEQGDSAMYLCASSLEGTGFRTDTQYFGPGTRLTVL.

The CDR3 coding sequence is TGTGCCAGCAGCTTAGATCCCCGGGGAATTAACTATGGCTACACCTTC. This gives the protein CASSLDPRGINYGYTF. The chain employs TRBV11-3 and TRBJ1-2; D is uncertain. The CDR3 sequence is 16 residues long. Trimming stripped 0 bases from V and 1 base from J, with 12 bases between. CDR1 is SGHNT and CDR2 is YENEEA in the germline V gene.

This chain uses TRBV5-1 with TRBJ1-3; D is unresolved. CDR1 is SGHRS, CDR2 YFSETQ, per germline. Trimming took off 0 bases at V and 4 bases at J, with 8 bases between the two ends. The CDR3 runs to 14 residues. CDR3 nucleotides: TGCGCCAGCAGCTTGGGTTCGGGGGGAAACACCATATATTTT. It yields the protein CASSLGSGGNTIYF.

The V gene is TRBV28, the J gene TRBJ2-7, with 8 nucleotides matching TRBD1. V dropped 6 bases and J dropped 2; count of bases not matched to a gene: 9. Germline V gene lookup returns CDR1 MDHEN and CDR2 SYDVKM. The CDR3 has 15 residues. CDR3 bases: TGTGCCAGCAGACACGGACAGGGTGGCGCCTACGAGCAGTACTTC. Translation gives CASRHGQGGAYEQYF. Complete variable domain (other parts from reference TRBV28 and TRBJ2-7): DVKVTQSSRYLVKRTGEKVFLECVQDMDHENMFWYRQDPGLGLRLIYFSYDVKMKEKGDIPEGYSVSREKKERFSLILESASTNQTSMYLCASRHGQGGAYEQYFGPGTRLTVT.

V and J are TRBV7-6 and TRBJ2-1; TRBD1 might be the D (6 bases). There are 17 residues in the CDR3. Germline lookup yields CDR1 SGHVS and CDR2 FNYEAQ. Trimming took off 3 bases at V and 1 base at J, with 16 bases between the two ends. This CDR3 is CASSLRGTAGSYNEQFF. The CDR3 nucleotides are TGTGCCAGCAGCTTGAGGGGGACCGCCGGGTCCTACAATGAGCAGTTCTTC.

The rearrangement uses TRBV7-2 and TRBJ2-7, with TRBD2 identical over 7 bases. The CDR3 contains 16 residues. CDR1 and CDR2 from the germline V gene are SGHTA and FQGNSA. With V trimmed by 1 base and J by 0 bases, 6 bases remained unmatched. The CDR3 here is CASSLESAGASYEQYF. In nucleotides, the CDR3 is TGTGCCAGCAGCTTAGAGTCGGCGGGAGCCTCCTACGAGCAGTACTTC.

The J gene is TRBJ2-7, the V gene TRBV28, with 11 bases fitting TRBD2. The germline V gene has CDR1 MDHEN and CDR2 SYDVKM. The V segment lost 5 bases and the J segment 0 bases; nucleotides outside the gene matches: 3. There are 15 residues in the CDR3. This CDR3 reads CASSLTSGNSYEQYF. The CDR3 bases are TGTGCCAGCAGTCTGACTAGCGGGAACTCCTACGAGCAGTACTTC.

The rearrangement uses TRBV18 and TRBJ1-2, with TRBD1 as a possible D gene (6 bases). V was trimmed by 0 bases and J by 3 bases, leaving 17 bases between them. CDR3 length equals 17 residues. Germline CDR1 and CDR2: KGHSH and LQKENI. The CDR3 bases are TGTGCCAGCTCACCACCTAGGGGGGGCCGGGGAGACTATGGCTACACCTTC. This codes for CASSPPRGGRGDYGYTF.

This chain links TRBV2 with TRBJ2-7; the D is unclear. Germline values: CDR1 SNHLY, CDR2 FYNNEI. This CDR3 comprises 14 residues. The V gene lost 4 bases and the J gene lost 0 bases, with 10 bases spanning the gap. DNA of the CDR3: TGTGCCAGCAGTGGGTACCCACTCTCCTACGAGCAGTACTTC. Translation gives CASSGYPLSYEQYF.

The chain couples TRBV7-9 to TRBJ2-2; no clear D gene. The CDR3 consists of 14 residues. From germline, CDR1 is SEHNR and CDR2 FQNEAQ (reference sequence). The V and J ends lost 1 base and 7 bases respectively, with 10 bases between them. The CDR3 sequence: CASSLDGVYGELFF. In nucleotides, the CDR3 is TGTGCCAGCAGCTTAGACGGTGTATACGGGGAGCTGTTTTTT.

The chain joins TRBV24-1 to TRBJ2-5; D is possibly TRBD1 or TRBD2 (7 bases each). Germline V gene data show CDR1 as KGHDR and CDR2 as SFDVKD. This CDR3 has 16 amino acids. Trimming took off 1 base at V and 3 bases at J, with 14 bases between the two ends. The CDR3, as DNA: TGTGCCACCAGTGATTTCGGACTAGGGGGCGAAGAGACCCAGTACTTC. Its translation is CATSDFGLGGEETQYF.

This sequence joins TRBV2 and TRBJ2-7; TRBD1 or TRBD2 may be the D gene (5 bases each). The V gene lost 7 bases and the J gene lost 0 bases, with 13 bases spanning the gap. The CDR3 is 14 residues long. Germline CDR1 is SNHLY and CDR2 is FYNNEI. The CDR3 is CASTRDALSYEQYF. Here the CDR3 DNA reads TGTGCCAGCACGAGGGACGCGCTCTCCTACGAGCAGTACTTC.